Below are 8 T cell receptor beta chains sequenced from a single sample in a study of regulatory T cells. The primer mix had 52 TRBV and 13 TRBJ primers. Repertoires were generated with immunoSEQ multiplex PCR, while TCRdb's copy carries only in-frame clones and drops some. The sample carries 15,000 to 20,000 clones, approximately 92% recorded once. Sequencing was carried out using CD8+ T cells sorted from blood. These receptor sequences come from a person under 35 with CD3G deficiency.

V usage is TRBV2 and J usage is TRBJ1-3, with D perhaps TRBD1 (5 bases). This CDR3 spans 15 amino acids. V was pared by 2 bases and J by 8 bases, with 16 bases between. The germline V gene has CDR1 SNHLY and CDR2 FYNNEI. CDR3 protein: CASSEFDLGGDTIYF. The CDR3 DNA sequence: TGTGCCAGCAGTGAATTTGATCTGGGGGGTGACACCATATATTTT.

This clone was counted a single time. This chain links TRBV29-1 with TRBJ1-2; TRBD1 matches at 7 bases. V shed 4 bases, J shed 3 bases, and the junction held 8 bases outside the gene matches. The CDR3 runs to 14 residues. The germline gives CDR1 SQVTM, CDR2 ANQGSEA. CDR3 residues: CSVGKEGAYYGYTF. The CDR3 nucleotides read TGCAGCGTTGGTAAAGAGGGGGCCTACTATGGCTACACCTTC.

The chain uses TRBV5-1 and TRBJ1-2; D remains unclear. CDR1 and CDR2 (germline): SGHRS, YFSETQ. The CDR3 has 13 amino acids. The V end was cut by 1 base, the J end by 5 bases, with 9 bases between. CDR3 in DNA: TGCGCCAGCAGCTTGTTACATGTATATGGCTACACCTTC. Translating it yields CASSLLHVYGYTF.

The J gene is TRBJ2-1, the V gene TRBV5-5; TRBD2 matches 11 bases. With V trimmed by 0 bases and J by 4 bases, 9 bases remained unmatched. Germline CDR1 reads SGHKS; CDR2 reads YYEKEE (reference sequence). The CDR3 contains 18 residues. The CDR3 DNA reads as TGTGCCAGCAGCTTGGATCCTAGCGGGGGGACACCATACAATGAGCAGTTCTTC. Its protein product is CASSLDPSGGTPYNEQFF.

The chain links TRBV19 to TRBJ2-7; 9 bases agree with TRBD1. CDR3 length: 13 amino acids. Germline V lookup: CDR1 LNHDA, CDR2 SQIVND (reference sequence). The V and J ends lost 3 bases and 4 bases, in that order; junction bases with no gene match: 1. CDR3 residues: CASSMGQGYEQYF. Here the CDR3 DNA reads TGTGCCAGTAGTATGGGACAGGGATACGAGCAGTACTTC. The whole variable domain, filled in from reference TRBV19 and TRBJ2-7, reads DGGITQSPKYLFRKEGQNVTLSCEQNLNHDAMYWYRQDPGQGLRLIYYSQIVNDFQKGDIAEGYSVSREKKESFPLTVTSAQKNPTAFYLCASSMGQGYEQYFGPGTRLTVT.

The chain employs TRBV5-1 and TRBJ2-3; TRBD2 matches at 9 bases. There are 16 residues in the CDR3. J was trimmed by 4 bases and V by 1 base; bases with no gene match: 7. CDR1 and CDR2 from the germline V gene are SGHRS and YFSETQ. DNA for the CDR3: TGCGCCAGCAGCTTGATAAGCGGGGGGCCCGCAGATACGCAGTATTTT. Translated: CASSLISGGPADTQYF. The whole variable domain, filled in from reference TRBV5-1 and TRBJ2-3, reads KAGVTQTPRYLIKTRGQQVTLSCSPISGHRSVSWYQQTPGQGLQFLFEYFSETQRNKGNFPGRFSGRQFSNSRSEMNVSTLELGDSALYLCASSLISGGPADTQYFGPGTRLTVL.

The chain employs TRBV5-1 and TRBJ2-5; 7 bases align to TRBD1. This CDR3 spans 13 amino acids. Per germline, CDR1 SGHRS and CDR2 YFSETQ. V trimming: 6 bases; J trimming: 9 bases; junction bases outside the gene matches: 11. CDR3 in amino acids: CASTGTAPEAQYF. The CDR3 DNA follows: TGCGCCAGCACCGGGACAGCTCCGGAGGCCCAGTACTTC.

The gene calls are TRBV7-9 and TRBJ2-5, with D perhaps TRBD1 or TRBD2 (5 bases each). Trimming left V 4 bases short and J 9 bases short, with 24 bases between. CDR3 size: 16 residues. From germline, CDR1 is SEHNR and CDR2 FQNEAQ (reference sequence). CDR3 sequence: CASSSSPRQPQEAQYF. CDR3 DNA sequence: TGTGCCAGCAGCTCTAGTCCCCGACAGCCCCAGGAGGCCCAGTACTTC. The whole variable domain, remainder taken from reference TRBV7-9 and TRBJ2-5, is DTGVSQNPRHKITKRGQNVTFRCDPISEHNRLYWYRQTLGQGPEFLTYFQNEAQLEKSRLLSDRFSAERPKGSFSTLEIQRTEQGDSAMYLCASSSSPRQPQEAQYFGPGTRLLVL.